The sequence of this TCR beta chain was determined in a study of siplizumab effects on memory and regulatory T cells (dated by TCRdb to the late 2010s). Background on the whole study: The effect of the anti-CD2 antibody siplizumab on alloreactive T-cell subsets was examined in allogeneic mixed lymphocyte reactions constructed from human PBMCs.

Library preparation employed the immunoSEQ multiplex PCR assay. Each sample had some 10^5 TCR templates assayed by the deep sequencing platform. Genomic DNA extracted from sorted T cells was used for TCRbeta CDR3 sequencing. Per the authors' processing: The R programming language was used for clonal analysis of TCRbeta CDR3 data. Unstimulated samples were compared with post-reaction CFSE-low samples to define alloreactive CD4+ and CD8+ clones. Regulatory or non-regulatory origin was assigned to alloreactive CD4+ clones by matching of sequences to sorted unstimulated Treg and non-Treg repertoires. This is the immuneACCESS table as TCRdb keeps it, with only in-frame sequences that have V and J called. A part of the clones is gone; compared with another copy, unresolved V genes explain less than half, and the rest is unexplained. V and J calls and clone size are copied from that table; D and trimming were computed from the DNA. The sample profile shows tens of thousands of clones; roughly 93% of them were found once. Of the sample, about 5% falls within the top ten clones.

CDR3 length: 18 amino acids, cysteine to phenylalanine. The only DNA kept is the CDR3, 54 bases in frame from the first base. The germline V end is reduced by 3 bases and the J end by 0 bases; junction bases left unmatched: 6. CDR1 and CDR2, per the germline V gene, are SGHVS and FQNEAQ. Sorted unstimulated T cells and proliferating T cells recovered from mixed lymphocyte reactions underwent TCRbeta CDR3 sequencing. Fresh whole blood from about eleven HLA-typed healthy donors served as the source for isolating PBMCs. Remarks on this clone: The antigen it recognizes is unknown. Per-nucleotide qualities are absent, and no much larger clonotype sits a single base away.

Study-wide findings and limitations: Greater diversity appeared to be present in unstimulated naive T cells than in memory T cells, and a substantial contribution to the alloresponse seemed to be made by naive cells. The cumulative frequency of alloreactive sequences that could be traced back to unstimulated CD4+ memory T cells was significantly reduced by siplizumab. For roughly 75-96% of proliferating CD4+ or CD8+ clones, no naive or memory phenotype could be assigned. Whether proliferating Tregs from siplizumab cultures were suppressive was not functionally confirmed. Of the alloreactive CD4+ clones that could be mapped, the Treg-derived share averaged about 63% with siplizumab compared with around 27% in control reactions. Sequences below about 10^-5 frequency were poorly captured, so only a minor fraction of alloreactive clones could be mapped to unstimulated subsets.

In this chain, TRBV7-8 is recombined with TRBJ2-5, and 14 bases in between align with TRBD2. Specimen: CD8+ T cells sorted from blood. The clonotype comes from a human donor in good health. The CDR3 region: CASSFGLAGGSYQETQYF. The sequence in DNA is TGTGCCAGCAGCTTCGGACTAGCGGGGGGCTCCTACCAAGAGACCCAGTACTTC. Joined to the reference TRBV7-8 and TRBJ2-5 proteins, this CDR3 gives the full variable domain: GAGVSQSPRYKVAKRGQDVALRCDPISGHVSLFWYQQALGQGPEFLTYFQNEAQLDKSGLPSDRFFAERPEGSVSTLKIQRTQQEDSAVYLCASSFGLAGGSYQETQYFGPGTRLLVL.